These 32 T cell receptor beta chains were all obtained from the same sample, sequenced in a study of T cell clonality in common variable immunodeficiency. General study findings and limits: In common variable immunodeficiency, TCR beta chains reportedly carried fewer deletions and N-nucleotide insertions.

These receptors' targets are unknown. Here immunoSEQ multiplex PCR was the method, and the copy in TCRdb shows in-frame clones only, minus some. The specimen has about 34,000 clones, none found just once. Input material: peripheral blood mononuclear cells. The receptors shown here come from a human donor with common variable immunodeficiency.

The sample holds many counts of this clone. The read finishes 3 residues shy of the CDR3 end, and the germline J gene is used to complete it. The rearrangement joins TRBV7-9 to TRBJ2-7, with D tentatively TRBD1 (6 bases). Germline V gene lookup returns CDR1 SEHNR and CDR2 FQNEAQ (reference sequence). Trimming took 1 base from V and 2 from J, leaving 12 bases between them. The CDR3 spans 15 residues. The CDR3 DNA, read in part, is TGTGCCAGCAGCTTAGATGGGACACCGACCTACGAG. Translation: CASSLDGTPTYE. The complete CDR3 reads CASSLDGTPTYEQYF.

This clone was seen ten or more times. The missing CDR3 end, 3 residues past where the read stops, is filled in from the germline J gene. The chain links TRBV29-1 to TRBJ2-6; D gene uncertain. CDR1 SQVTM and CDR2 ANQGSEA come from the germline V gene. The V gene lost 3 bases and the J gene lost 0 bases, with 12 bases spanning the gap. CDR3 length equals 16 residues. The DNA read from the CDR3 is TGCAGCGTTGAGGGCAACTCGCCCTCTGGGGCCAACGTC. This translates into CSVEGNSPSGANV. The complete CDR3 reads CSVEGNSPSGANVLTF.

Of note for this clone: Read coverage stops 3 residues before the CDR3 terminus; the germline J gene supplies the remainder. This chain joins TRBV7-9 and TRBJ2-7; D remains unclear. This CDR3 contains 12 residues. V lost 0 bases, J lost 5 bases, and 5 bases lay in between. Germline V CDR1 and CDR2: SEHNR, FQNEAQ (reference sequence). The CDR3 DNA, read in part, is TGTGCCAGCAGCTTAGCTTTCGACGAG. Amino acids: CASSLAFDE. Given in full, the CDR3 is CASSLAFDEQYF.

The table lists this clone with a few counts. The read terminates 3 residues before the CDR3 end, so the remaining end is supplied by the germline J gene. The chain is built from TRBV7-2 and TRBJ1-6; 8 bases fit TRBD1. The CDR3 consists of 15 residues. Germline V CDR1 and CDR2: SGHTA, FQGNSA. After removal of 1 base from V and 9 bases from J, the junction contained 5 bases not matched to a gene. CDR3 loop: CASSLVGQGGSPLHF. The part of the CDR3 DNA that was read is TGTGCCAGCAGCTTAGTCGGACAGGGCGGTTCACCC.

Of note for this clone: Sequencing ends 3 residues short of the CDR3 end; the germline J gene provides the rest. V is TRBV20-1 and J is TRBJ2-7; 9 bases match TRBD1. The CDR3 runs 14 residues. V shed 3 bases, J shed 3 bases, and the junction held 6 bases outside the gene matches. Germline lookup yields CDR1 DFQATT and CDR2 SNEGSKA (reference sequence). CDR3 DNA, as far as it was read: TGCAGTGCTAGGGGCGGGGACAGGGACTACGAG. Its protein product is CSARGGDRDYE. In full, the CDR3 reads CSARGGDRDYEQYF.

This clone has just a few counts. The read gets to within 3 residues of the CDR3 end, and the germline J gene fills in the rest. The chain recombines TRBV6-2 or TRBV6-3 with TRBJ2-7; no clear D gene. This CDR3 contains 12 residues. The germline CDR1 and CDR2 sequences are MNHEY and SVGEGT. Trimming removed 5 bases from V and 0 bases from J, with 5 bases in between. The sequenced part of the CDR3 DNA is TGTGCCAGCAGTCTCCTCTCCTACGAG. Translation: CASSLLSYE. In full, the CDR3 reads CASSLLSYEQYF.

This clone was observed many times. The read finishes 3 residues shy of the CDR3 end, and the germline J gene is used to complete it. The V call is TRBV6-2 or TRBV6-3, the J call TRBJ2-7; TRBD1 matches at 9 bases. Trimming at V came to 4 bases and at J to 6 bases, leaving 7 bases not matched to a gene. CDR3 size: 14 residues. Germline V gives CDR1 MNHEY, CDR2 SVGEGT. The DNA read from the CDR3 is TGTGCCAGCAGTTCCCGACAGGGGGGCGGCGAG. Translated: CASSSRQGGGE. The complete CDR3 reads CASSSRQGGGEQYF.

This clone came up many times. The sequence runs out 3 residues before the end of the CDR3; the remainder is reconstructed from the germline J gene. V gene TRBV19 combines with J gene TRBJ1-3; D is undetermined. V lost 3 bases and J 0 bases, leaving 15 bases between the germline ends. This CDR3 contains 17 residues. Germline V gene lookup returns CDR1 LNHDA and CDR2 SQIVND (reference sequence). The CDR3 spells CASSISAASRSGNTIYF. The part of the CDR3 DNA that was read is TGTGCCAGTAGTATCTCGGCAGCGAGTCGCTCTGGAAACACC. Variable domain in full (rest from reference TRBV19 and TRBJ1-3): DGGITQSPKYLFRKEGQNVTLSCEQNLNHDAMYWYRQDPGQGLRLIYYSQIVNDFQKGDIAEGYSVSREKKESFPLTVTSAQKNPTAFYLCASSISAASRSGNTIYFGEGSWLTVV.

This clone was observed many times. The missing CDR3 end, 3 residues past where the read stops, is filled in from the germline J gene. The chain couples TRBV28 to TRBJ2-7, with D maybe TRBD2 (5 bases). This CDR3 comprises 15 residues. Trimming removed 4 bases at V and 2 bases at J, with 15 bases between. Per germline, CDR1 MDHEN and CDR2 SYDVKM. CDR3 sequence reads: CASSSPGNPTYEQYF. The sequenced part of the CDR3 DNA is TGTGCCAGCAGTTCCCCGGGGAATCCCACCTACGAG.

This clone was recorded at least ten times. The DNA ends 3 residues before the CDR3 does, and the rest of the CDR3 is filled in from the germline J gene. The V gene is TRBV30, the J gene TRBJ1-2; 10 bases map to TRBD1. Germline V gene data show CDR1 as GTSNPN and CDR2 as SVGIG (reference sequence). CDR3 length: 13 amino acids. This CDR3 is CAWSGTGVEGYTF. The CDR3 DNA, read in part, is TGTGCCTGGAGCGGGACAGGGGTGGAGGGC.

This clone was picked up many times. From the germline J gene comes the end of the CDR3, since the read stops 3 residues before it. V is TRBV5-1 and J is TRBJ2-5; 9 bases match TRBD1. There are 14 residues in the CDR3. Trimming cost V 4 bases and J 4 bases; bases outside gene matches: 5. CDR1 SGHRS and CDR2 YFSETQ come from the germline V gene. The sequenced part of the CDR3 DNA is TGCGCCAGCAGCCGACAGGGGGGGGGAGAGACC. Translation gives CASSRQGGGET. The entire CDR3 protein is CASSRQGGGETQYF.

As to this clone: The CDR3 extends 3 residues past the end of the read, so its final part is completed from the germline J gene. The rearrangement links TRBV7-8 to TRBJ2-7; 9 nucleotides agree with TRBD1. With V trimmed by 5 bases and J by 4 bases, 3 bases remained unmatched. CDR3 length: 13 residues. Looked up from germline, CDR1 is SGHVS and CDR2 is FQNEAQ. CDR3 residues: CASSQTGGYEQYF. The CDR3 bases that were read are TGTGCCAGCAGCCAGACAGGGGGTTACGAG.

This clone came up many times. Read data end 3 residues before the CDR3 end; the end is taken from the germline J gene. The chain employs TRBV7-6 and TRBJ2-5; 7 bases are a match to TRBD1. From germline, CDR1 is SGHVS and CDR2 FNYEAQ. CDR3 length: 15 amino acids. V lost 2 bases, J lost 4 bases, and 7 bases stayed unmatched. Here the CDR3 reads CASSLWGPGGETQYF. The covered CDR3 bases are TGTGCCAGCAGCTTATGGGGCCCAGGGGGAGAGACC.

This clone is judged medium-sized. Read sequence stops 3 residues before the CDR3 end, and the germline J gene provides the missing end. The V call is TRBV30, the J call TRBJ1-6; D gene uncertain. Trimming removed 1 base at V and 9 bases at J, with 7 bases between. Germline-derived CDR1 and CDR2 are GTSNPN and SVGIG (reference sequence). CDR3 length: 12 amino acids. CDR3 bases read: TGTGCCTGGAGTGAAGGGTTTTCACCC. Residues: CAWSEGFSP. From start to end, the CDR3 is CAWSEGFSPLHF.

This clone appeared many times. Sequencing ends 3 residues short of the CDR3 end; the germline J gene provides the rest. J is TRBJ2-2 and V is TRBV20-1, with 8 positions matching TRBD2. Germline loops: CDR1 DFQATT, CDR2 SNEGSKA (reference sequence). CDR3 size: 15 residues. The junction had 8 bases not matched to a gene; V was cut back by 5 bases and J by 3 bases. The sequenced CDR3 bases are TGCAGTGCTCCCTCGGGGGGGAGTCACACCGGGGAG. This encodes CSAPSGGSHTGE. Given in full, the CDR3 is CSAPSGGSHTGELFF.

CDR3 residues: CSVETSFLDTQYF. Partial CDR3 DNA: TGCAGCGTTGAAACTTCGTTTCTTGATACG. V and J are TRBV29-1 and TRBJ2-3; D remains ambiguous. The observed sequence ends 3 residues before the CDR3 terminus, with the missing tail filled in from the germline J gene. The CDR3 loop spans 13 amino acids. The germline V gene encodes CDR1 SQVTM and CDR2 ANQGSEA. V shed 2 bases and J shed 6 bases, with 12 bases lying between them.

In its sample, this clone ranks as medium-sized. Read sequence stops 3 residues before the CDR3 end, and the germline J gene provides the missing end. The rearrangement joins TRBV24-1 to TRBJ2-2, with 8 bases identical to TRBD1. CDR3 length equals 17 residues. Unmatched junction bases numbered 11, after V lost 4 bases and J lost 5 bases. Per the germline V gene, CDR1 is KGHDR and CDR2 is SFDVKD. The CDR3 protein is CATSEPRQGWVTGELFF. The part of the CDR3 DNA that was read is TGTGCCACCAGTGAACCAAGACAGGGGTGGGTAACCGGGGAG.

There are many counts of this clone. With the read ending 3 residues before the CDR3 end, the germline J gene is used to fill in that end. The chain has TRBV19 and TRBJ1-5, with a weak D call TRBD1 (5 bases). V was cut by 5 bases and J by 7 bases, with 18 bases left in between. Per germline, CDR1 LNHDA and CDR2 SQIVND (reference sequence). CDR3 length equals 15 residues. CDR3 loop: CASSADGQGGQPQHF. The CDR3 bases that were read are TGTGCCAGTAGTGCTGACGGGCAGGGAGGACAGCCC. Drawing the rest from reference TRBV19 and TRBJ1-5, the complete variable domain is DGGITQSPKYLFRKEGQNVTLSCEQNLNHDAMYWYRQDPGQGLRLIYYSQIVNDFQKGDIAEGYSVSREKKESFPLTVTSAQKNPTAFYLCASSADGQGGQPQHFGDGTRLSIL.

Ten or more counts support this clone. The read is 3 residues too short to cover the CDR3 end, so that end is filled in from the germline J gene. V gene TRBV27 combines with J gene TRBJ1-5, with D tentatively TRBD1 (6 bases). The length of the CDR3 is 15 residues. Germline-derived CDR1 and CDR2 are MNHEY and SMNVEV (reference sequence). Trimming removed 5 bases at V and 4 bases at J, with 15 bases between. CDR3 protein: CASSPGTLNNQPQHF. Partial CDR3 DNA: TGTGCCAGCAGTCCAGGGACACTTAATAATCAGCCC.

This clone was observed many times. From the germline J gene comes the end of the CDR3, since the read stops 3 residues before it. The gene calls are TRBV29-1 and TRBJ2-1; 8 positions match TRBD2. This CDR3 comprises 16 residues. Germline V gives CDR1 SQVTM, CDR2 ANQGSEA. J gave up 4 bases and V 2 bases, and 10 bases lay outside the gene matches. The CDR3 sequence: CSVERGRQSIYNEQFF. The sequenced part of the CDR3 DNA is TGCAGCGTTGAACGCGGGAGGCAAAGCATTTACAATGAG.

This clone was counted many times. Coverage ceases 3 residues before the CDR3 finishes, and the germline J gene fills in the end. The chain carries TRBV19 and TRBJ1-1, with 8 bases that match TRBD1. V shed 0 bases and J 5 bases; nucleotides not matched to a gene: 5. This CDR3 is built from 15 residues. Germline CDR1 LNHDA, CDR2 SQIVND (reference sequence). Incomplete CDR3 DNA: TGTGCCAGTAGTATAGACGGACAGGGAAGTACTGAA. It encodes CASSIDGQGSTE. The whole CDR3 protein is CASSIDGQGSTEAFF.

This clone occurred many times. The CDR3 end lies 3 residues beyond the end of the read and is filled in from the germline J gene. The rearrangement links TRBV20-1 to TRBJ1-1; D is unclear. The CDR3 runs to 15 residues. Trimming took 3 bases from V and 1 from J, leaving 15 bases between them. CDR1 is DFQATT and CDR2 is SNEGSKA in the germline V gene (reference sequence). The part of the CDR3 DNA that was read is TGCAGTGCTAGTCGTAAAACGGTGTGGAACACTGAA. Translation: CSASRKTVWNTE. From start to end, the CDR3 is CSASRKTVWNTEAFF.

At least ten counts were recorded for this clone. Sequencing ends 3 residues short of the CDR3 end; the germline J gene provides the rest. The rearrangement uses TRBV7-3 and TRBJ2-7; TRBD1 agrees at 8 bases. Germline assignment: CDR1 SGHTA and CDR2 FQGTGA. This CDR3 has 14 residues. V shed 1 base and J 6 bases; nucleotides not matched to a gene: 5. The sequenced CDR3 bases are TGTGCCAGCAGCTTAAGCACAGGGGGAGGCGAG. Its protein is CASSLSTGGGE. The whole CDR3 region reads CASSLSTGGGEQYF.

For this clone: The observed sequence ends 3 residues before the CDR3 terminus, with the missing tail filled in from the germline J gene. The V and J genes are TRBV5-1 and TRBJ2-1, with 7 bases fitting TRBD2. This CDR3 is 16 amino acids long. With V trimmed by 5 bases and J by 0 bases, 8 bases remained unmatched. CDR1 SGHRS and CDR2 YFSETQ come from the germline V gene. CDR3 amino acids: CASRSLAESSYNEQFF. The DNA read from the CDR3 is TGCGCCAGCAGATCCCTAGCGGAGAGCTCCTACAATGAG.

This clone has a handful of counts. Sequencing ends 3 residues short of the CDR3 end; the germline J gene provides the rest. This sequence joins TRBV5-1 and TRBJ2-7; weak D call: TRBD2 (6 bases). V lost 3 bases and J lost 1, with 11 bases in between. Germline lookup yields CDR1 SGHRS and CDR2 YFSETQ. The CDR3 spans 14 residues. The part of the CDR3 DNA that was read is TGCGCCAGCAGCTCGGCAGGGAGGTCCTACGAG. Translating it yields CASSSAGRSYE. The full CDR3 reads CASSSAGRSYEQYF.

This clone was observed at least ten times. The read halts 3 residues ahead of the CDR3 end, with the missing end drawn from the germline J gene. The chain employs TRBV20-1 and TRBJ1-5; no firm D call. The CDR3 runs 14 residues. The germline CDR1 and CDR2 sequences are DFQATT and SNEGSKA (reference sequence). Trimming shortened V by 5 bases and J by 1 base, and 12 bases separated the two germline ends. CDR3 amino acids: CSAPGSKSNQPQHF. The covered CDR3 bases are TGCAGTGCTCCCGGGTCCAAGAGCAATCAGCCC.

This clone occurred a few times. The read falls 3 residues short of the CDR3 end, and the missing part is taken from the germline J gene. The V call is TRBV20-1, the J call TRBJ2-3; D uncertain. Germline V gene lookup returns CDR1 DFQATT and CDR2 SNEGSKA (reference sequence). CDR3 length equals 14 residues. V was clipped by 2 bases and J by 8 bases, with 17 bases between them. The part of the CDR3 DNA that was read is TGCAGTGCTAGACCCAAGGCCCCCCGCAGTACG. Translation gives CSARPKAPRST. Given in full, the CDR3 is CSARPKAPRSTQYF.

This clone has ten or more counts. The CDR3 extends 3 residues past the end of the read, so its final part is completed from the germline J gene. This chain connects TRBV7-3 to TRBJ1-1; TRBD1 matches 7 bases. Looked up from germline, CDR1 is SGHTA and CDR2 is FQGTGA. The V segment lost 5 bases and the J segment 4 bases; nucleotides outside the gene matches: 7. The CDR3 sequence is 14 residues long. The sequenced CDR3 bases are TGTGCCAGCAGCCCCAGGGGGAGCGGCACTGAA. Protein sequence: CASSPRGSGTE. The full-length CDR3 reads as CASSPRGSGTEAFF.

As to this clone: Sequencing ends 3 residues short of the CDR3 end; the germline J gene provides the rest. The chain employs TRBV30 and TRBJ2-7, with 7 nucleotides matching TRBD1. CDR1 is GTSNPN and CDR2 is SVGIG in the germline V gene (reference sequence). J lost 1 base, V lost 2 bases, and 5 bases had no gene match. The CDR3 sequence is 14 residues long. CDR3 protein: CAWSWMTGSYEQYF. CDR3 DNA, as far as it was read: TGTGCCTGGAGTTGGATGACAGGGTCCTACGAG.

Remarks on this clone: The read halts 3 residues ahead of the CDR3 end, with the missing end drawn from the germline J gene. The rearrangement uses TRBV6-1 and TRBJ2-5; 8 bases are shared with TRBD1. CDR1 MNHNS and CDR2 SASEGT come from the germline V gene. V dropped 2 bases and J dropped 1; count of bases not matched to a gene: 9. CDR3 length: 17 residues. CDR3 protein: CASSERYPGGVQETQYF. The CDR3 DNA, read in part, is TGTGCCAGCAGTGAACGTTACCCAGGGGGCGTCCAAGAGACC.

As to this clone: The read terminates 3 residues ahead of where the CDR3 ends, so the germline J gene completes it. This chain uses TRBV7-2 with TRBJ2-1; TRBD2 matches at 10 bases. The CDR3 is 15 residues long. CDR1 and CDR2 (germline): SGHTA, FQGNSA. The V segment lost 6 bases and the J segment 4 bases; nucleotides outside the gene matches: 6. The sequenced CDR3 bases are TGTGCCAGCAGTGGACTAGCGGAAGGATACAATGAG. Translation gives CASSGLAEGYNE. The whole CDR3 is CASSGLAEGYNEQFF.

This clone was seen a handful of times. The CDR3 extends 3 residues past the end of the read, so its final part is completed from the germline J gene. The chain carries TRBV7-2 and TRBJ1-3; possible D gene TRBD1, 5 bases. The CDR3 spans 15 residues. With 1 base removed from V and 2 bases from J, the gap between germline ends came to 9 bases. Germline CDR1 and CDR2: SGHTA and FQGNSA. CDR3 amino acids: CASSLGSTAGNTIYF. CDR3 DNA, as far as it was read: TGTGCCAGCAGCTTAGGTTCGACAGCTGGAAACACC.